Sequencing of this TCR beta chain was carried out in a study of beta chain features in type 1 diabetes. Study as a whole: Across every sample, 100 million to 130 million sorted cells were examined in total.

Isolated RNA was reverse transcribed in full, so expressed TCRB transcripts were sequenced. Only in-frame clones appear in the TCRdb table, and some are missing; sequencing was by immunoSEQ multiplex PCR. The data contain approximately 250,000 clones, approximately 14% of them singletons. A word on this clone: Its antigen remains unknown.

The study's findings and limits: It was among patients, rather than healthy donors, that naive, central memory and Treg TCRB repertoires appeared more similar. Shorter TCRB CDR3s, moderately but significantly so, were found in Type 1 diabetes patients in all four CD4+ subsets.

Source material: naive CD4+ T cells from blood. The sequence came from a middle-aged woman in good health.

Here the CDR3 DNA reads TGTGCCAGCAGGATGGGTCAGGTGCCTGGAAACACCATATATTTT. Translating gives CASRMGQVPGNTIYF. The V gene is TRBV6-5, the J gene TRBJ1-3; the D is unclear. V dropped 6 bases and J dropped 2 bases, with 14 bases sitting between them. This CDR3 has 15 amino acids. CDR1 and CDR2 (germline): MNHEY, SVGAGI.